The 2 T cell receptor beta chains below come from one sample, sequenced in a study of blood T cell repertoires in COVID-19. TCRdb keeps only in-frame clones here, not all; method: immunoSEQ multiplex PCR. The data show about 160,000 clones, roughly 90% seen once. Source material: peripheral blood. The receptors were gathered from a man aged 25 to 45 with COVID-19, enrolled during active disease.

The chain is built from TRBV7-3 and TRBJ1-2; D is possibly TRBD1 (5 bases). The ends were cut back, 4 bases at V and 8 bases at J, with 17 bases in the middle. The CDR3 covers 14 residues. Germline V gene lookup returns CDR1 SGHTA and CDR2 FQGTGA. The CDR3 DNA reads as TGTGCCAGCAGCTCCACCGGGACGGCGGGGGGCTACACCTTC. It is translated as CASSSTGTAGGYTF.

The chain links TRBV9 to TRBJ1-1, with D possibly matching TRBD1 (6 bases). Germline V gene lookup returns CDR1 SGDLS and CDR2 YYNGEE. The V and J ends lost 0 bases and 6 bases respectively, with 12 bases between them. The CDR3 has 14 amino acids. CDR3 sequence (DNA): TGTGCCAGCAGCGTAGGGGGGCGGAGCGCTGAAGCTTTCTTT. Amino acid sequence: CASSVGGRSAEAFF.